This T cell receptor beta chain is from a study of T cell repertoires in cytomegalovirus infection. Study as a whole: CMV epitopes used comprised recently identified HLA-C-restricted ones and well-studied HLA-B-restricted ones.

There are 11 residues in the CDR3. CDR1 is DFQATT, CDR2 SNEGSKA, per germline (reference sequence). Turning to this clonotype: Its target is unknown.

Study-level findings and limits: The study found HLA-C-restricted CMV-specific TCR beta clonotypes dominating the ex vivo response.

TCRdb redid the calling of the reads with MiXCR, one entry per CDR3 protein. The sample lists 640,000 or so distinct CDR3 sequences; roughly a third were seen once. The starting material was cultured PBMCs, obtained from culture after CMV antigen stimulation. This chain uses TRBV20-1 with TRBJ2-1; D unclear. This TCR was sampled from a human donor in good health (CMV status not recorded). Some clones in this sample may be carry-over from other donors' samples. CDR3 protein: CSASSYNEQFF. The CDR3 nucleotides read TGCAGCGCCTCCTCCTACAATGAGCAGTTCTTC.